These T cell receptor beta chains were read from a single sample in a study of metastatic and nonmetastatic thyroid tumors. TCRdb reassembled clones from the PCR reads with MiXCR. This sample has about 38,000 clones, with about half found just once. The sample taken for sequencing was tumor tissue. The receptors originated from a male donor with papillary thyroid cancer or a benign thyroid nodule (not recorded which). Some clones in this sample may be carry-over from other donors' samples. The CDR3 runs from the conserved cysteine through the conserved F or W. Fields, in order: J gene, D gene, V gene, CDR3 protein. D genes are given only for firm matches.

j_call: TRBJ1-4
d_call: .
v_call: TRBV20-1
cdr3_aa: CSARWGVREKLFF

j_call: TRBJ1-6
d_call: .
v_call: TRBV10-3
cdr3_aa: CAIRMRPGEPLHF

j_call: TRBJ2-1
d_call: .
v_call: TRBV11-3
cdr3_aa: CASSLDREQFF

j_call: TRBJ2-7
d_call: .
v_call: TRBV20-1
cdr3_aa: CSARDSGAGADEQYF

j_call: TRBJ2-5
d_call: TRBD2
v_call: TRBV2
cdr3_aa: CASSGGRSETQYF

j_call: TRBJ2-7
d_call: TRBD2
v_call: TRBV20-1
cdr3_aa: CSARGLAGEQYF

j_call: TRBJ2-7
d_call: TRBD2
v_call: TRBV4-2
cdr3_aa: CASSQDLVAGGSYEQYF

j_call: TRBJ2-7
d_call: TRBD2
v_call: TRBV11-2
cdr3_aa: CASSLETGTSCAYEQYF

j_call: TRBJ1-2
d_call: .
v_call: TRBV7-3
cdr3_aa: CASSPGGAYGYTF

j_call: TRBJ2-2
d_call: TRBD1
v_call: TRBV13
cdr3_aa: CASSTRQGERSGELFF

j_call: TRBJ2-7
d_call: .
v_call: TRBV19
cdr3_aa: CASSIIAVGSYEQYF

j_call: TRBJ2-7
d_call: TRBD2
v_call: TRBV7-2
cdr3_aa: CASSTGLPGKQYF

j_call: TRBJ2-1
d_call: TRBD2
v_call: TRBV28
cdr3_aa: CASSLGGGINNEQFF

j_call: TRBJ2-1
d_call: TRBD2
v_call: TRBV30
cdr3_aa: CAWNPTGTSGGPWFF

j_call: TRBJ1-5
d_call: .
v_call: TRBV19
cdr3_aa: CASSKGTRPQHF

j_call: TRBJ2-1
d_call: .
v_call: TRBV11-2
cdr3_aa: CASSSPRDKSNEQFF

j_call: TRBJ2-7
d_call: .
v_call: TRBV30
cdr3_aa: CAWSVGGSDLGEQYF

j_call: TRBJ1-6
d_call: TRBD1
v_call: TRBV27
cdr3_aa: CASSRSIKDRDF

j_call: TRBJ2-7
d_call: TRBD2
v_call: TRBV6-1
cdr3_aa: CASITVTSGRGAYEQYF

j_call: TRBJ1-2
d_call: TRBD1
v_call: TRBV6-2/TRBV6-3
cdr3_aa: CASSYSWADRDSDYGYTF

j_call: TRBJ2-1
d_call: TRBD2
v_call: TRBV7-3
cdr3_aa: CASSPWTSGQELFF

j_call: TRBJ1-5
d_call: .
v_call: TRBV24-1
cdr3_aa: CATTWTRNQPQHF

j_call: TRBJ1-1
d_call: TRBD1
v_call: TRBV11-2
cdr3_aa: CASSIGTELRNTEAFF

j_call: TRBJ2-7
d_call: .
v_call: TRBV7-9
cdr3_aa: CASSLSDSPSYEQYF

j_call: TRBJ2-3
d_call: .
v_call: TRBV19
cdr3_aa: CASSAPISTDTQYF

j_call: TRBJ1-2
d_call: .
v_call: TRBV11-3
cdr3_aa: CASDVAKPNYGYTF

j_call: TRBJ1-1
d_call: .
v_call: TRBV30
cdr3_aa: CAWSEKGSGGAFF

j_call: TRBJ1-3
d_call: .
v_call: TRBV6-1
cdr3_aa: CASAGQRDTIYF

j_call: TRBJ1-1
d_call: .
v_call: TRBV5-1
cdr3_aa: CASSLYGTTEAFF

j_call: TRBJ1-2
d_call: TRBD1
v_call: TRBV7-2
cdr3_aa: CASSLETGRGYTF

j_call: TRBJ2-7
d_call: .
v_call: TRBV7-6
cdr3_aa: CASSLGDPTTNYEQYF

j_call: TRBJ2-7
d_call: .
v_call: TRBV3-1
cdr3_aa: CASSQVMGWKKKYF

j_call: TRBJ2-7
d_call: .
v_call: TRBV6-1
cdr3_aa: CASSEAPTENYEQYF

j_call: TRBJ1-2
d_call: .
v_call: TRBV18
cdr3_aa: CASSPGFDYGYTF

j_call: TRBJ1-6
d_call: .
v_call: TRBV2
cdr3_aa: CATKREQGLVSLHF

j_call: TRBJ2-7
d_call: TRBD1
v_call: TRBV19
cdr3_aa: CASSTTGGAFSEQYF

j_call: TRBJ2-1
d_call: TRBD2
v_call: TRBV9
cdr3_aa: CASSPTLAGGYNEQFF

j_call: TRBJ1-5
d_call: .
v_call: TRBV27
cdr3_aa: CASSLGQGGNQPQHF

j_call: TRBJ2-7
d_call: .
v_call: TRBV6-1
cdr3_aa: CASSHDLTITYEQYF

j_call: TRBJ2-1
d_call: TRBD2
v_call: TRBV6-2/TRBV6-3
cdr3_aa: CASRQASGIRDEQFF

j_call: TRBJ1-6
d_call: .
v_call: TRBV5-1
cdr3_aa: CASTLDSNSPLHF

j_call: TRBJ2-1
d_call: .
v_call: TRBV6-1
cdr3_aa: CASSERAARRYNEQFF

j_call: TRBJ2-7
d_call: .
v_call: TRBV30
cdr3_aa: CAWSRGISYEQYF

j_call: TRBJ1-2
d_call: .
v_call: TRBV19
cdr3_aa: CASSPDMNYGYTF

j_call: TRBJ1-6
d_call: .
v_call: TRBV28
cdr3_aa: CASSTGPVNNSPLHF

j_call: TRBJ2-1
d_call: .
v_call: TRBV28
cdr3_aa: CASSLPTAGVGYNEQFF

j_call: TRBJ2-7
d_call: TRBD1
v_call: TRBV13
cdr3_aa: CATSGQGAYEQYF

j_call: TRBJ1-1
d_call: .
v_call: TRBV18
cdr3_aa: CASSPYGGTEAFF

j_call: TRBJ2-7
d_call: .
v_call: TRBV5-1
cdr3_aa: CASSLQASSYEQYF

j_call: TRBJ2-4
d_call: .
v_call: TRBV20-1
cdr3_aa: CSARASPAKNIQYF

j_call: TRBJ2-7
d_call: .
v_call: TRBV6-1
cdr3_aa: CASSPLGDRYYEQYF

j_call: TRBJ1-6
d_call: TRBD1
v_call: TRBV5-1
cdr3_aa: CASSLTGGYNSPLHF

j_call: TRBJ1-6
d_call: .
v_call: TRBV6-2/TRBV6-3
cdr3_aa: CASSYFTAGSYNSPLHF

j_call: TRBJ2-7
d_call: .
v_call: TRBV12-3/TRBV12-4
cdr3_aa: CASSIRPGGRYEQYF

j_call: TRBJ2-7
d_call: .
v_call: TRBV3-1
cdr3_aa: CASSQRRLSTPLSGEQYF

j_call: TRBJ2-1
d_call: TRBD2
v_call: TRBV20-1
cdr3_aa: CSAMGLAGGPIHNEQFF

j_call: TRBJ2-7
d_call: .
v_call: TRBV20-1
cdr3_aa: CSATRQAVGYEQYF